The source of this TCR beta chain is a study of blood T cell repertoires in COVID-19. Background on the study: Spain, Italy and the United States supplied samples that represented acute and convalescent COVID-19.

Only in-frame clones appear in the TCRdb table, and some are missing; sequencing was by immunoSEQ multiplex PCR. The sample yields approximately 280,000 clones, 85% seen once. The germline V gene encodes CDR1 SGHAT and CDR2 FQNNGV. The CDR3 is 15 amino acids. Trimming took 2 bases from V and 0 from J, leaving 10 bases between them. Participants spanned ages roughly 18 to 95 years and resided in about two dozen US areas. Allocation to cohorts depended on clinical history reported by the participants. Sequences were obtained from PBMCs or T cells enriched from blood (not recorded which). The receptor's source is a woman in her forties or fifties who had recovered from COVID-19. The gene calls are TRBV11-2 and TRBJ1-1, with unresolved D. DNA of the CDR3: TGTGCCAGCAGCTTATCGGCGGGGTTGAACACTGAAGCTTTCTTT. Translation: CASSLSAGLNTEAFF. Supplemented by reference TRBV11-2 and TRBJ1-1, the full variable domain reads EAGVAQSPRYKIIEKRQSVAFWCNPISGHATLYWYQQILGQGPKLLIQFQNNGVVDDSQLPKDRFSAERLKGVDSTLKIQPAKLEDSAVYLCASSLSAGLNTEAFFGQGTRLTVV.